This record covers a single T cell receptor (beta chain). No antigen is known for it. Unique molecular identifiers featured in how the TCRbeta library was prepared. In TCRdb, the PCR reads were re-called with MiXCR into one record per CDR3 protein. The sample lists about 98,000 distinct CDR3 sequences; 7.5% to 9% were seen once. The sample originates from a study of T-cell reconstitution after alpha-beta-depleted transplantation in children. Trimming removed 4 bases from V and 4 bases from J, with 16 bases in between. Looked up from germline, CDR1 is DFQATT and CDR2 is SNEGSKA (reference sequence). CDR3 length: 14 residues. Study-wide points: Some patients showed high day-60 TCRbeta diversity, which derived from surviving recipient T cells and thymic progenitors. T-cell numbers and diversity, one year after transplant, stemmed largely from T cells that were newly produced. As was reported, about two months after transplant, alpha-beta T cells came from several hundred expanded graft clones.

This receptor was identified in a boy younger than 10 with acute lymphoblastic leukemia, due to receive a stem cell transplant. The rearrangement uses TRBV20-1 and TRBJ1-2; tentative D call: TRBD1 (6 bases). Sequencing was performed on PBMCs, taken before TCRalphabeta/CD19-depleted stem cell transplant. In DNA, the CDR3 is TGCAGTGCTAACGAACAGGGTTGGGGCTATGGCTACACCTTC. This codes for CSANEQGWGYGYTF.